The 3 T cell receptor beta chains below come from one sample, sequenced in a study of beta chain features in type 1 diabetes. Their target antigens are unknown. Findings of the study overall: Shorter TCRB CDR3s, moderately but significantly so, were found in Type 1 diabetes patients in all four CD4+ subsets.

Investigators reverse transcribed all isolated RNA, so they sequenced expressed TCRB transcripts. The method was immunoSEQ multiplex PCR; TCRdb's version includes in-frame clones alone and lacks a portion of them. In the table there are about 340,000 clones, around an eighth of which are singletons. The sequenced sample was naive CD4+ T cells from blood. Receptors originate from a woman aged 18-29 years with type 1 diabetes.

This sequence joins TRBV7-9 and TRBJ1-5; 10 bases agree with TRBD1. Germline loops: CDR1 SEHNR, CDR2 FQNEAQ (reference sequence). V was clipped by 3 bases and J by 5 bases; unmatched bases: 1. The CDR3 length is 14 residues. This CDR3 reads CASSLGQGHQPQHF. The CDR3, as DNA: TGTGCCAGCAGCTTGGGACAGGGGCATCAGCCCCAGCATTTT.

The sample holds a few counts of this clone. V gene TRBV7-9 combines with J gene TRBJ2-4, with 12 nucleotides matching TRBD2. Looked up from germline, CDR1 is SEHNR and CDR2 is FQNEAQ (reference sequence). The CDR3 contains 17 residues. The ends lost 5 bases at V and 6 bases at J; junction bases unmatched: 11. The CDR3 region is CASSRSMLGLAGNIQYF. CDR3 nucleotide sequence: TGTGCCAGCAGCCGATCCATGTTGGGACTAGCGGGAAACATTCAGTACTTC.

This clone was counted a few times. The chain combines TRBV6-1 with TRBJ1-5; D perhaps matches TRBD1 (5 bases). This CDR3 has 12 amino acids. CDR1 is MNHNS and CDR2 is SASEGT in the germline V gene. The V end was cut by 8 bases, the J end by 7 bases, with 12 bases between. CDR3 sequence: CASGWGRQPQHF. The CDR3 DNA sequence: TGTGCCAGCGGTTGGGGGAGGCAGCCCCAGCATTTT.